Following are 23 T cell receptor beta chains from one sample sequenced in a study of OX40 agonist ivuxolimab in advanced cancers. Using immunoSEQ multiplex PCR, the repertoire was profiled, and TCRdb retains in-frame clones only, with some absent. The table includes roughly 70,000 clones, roughly 88% detected once. The starting material was CD4+ or CD8+ T cells sorted from blood, obtained in a trial of the OX40 agonist ivuxolimab. These receptors were taken from an adult with an advanced solid tumor such as melanoma, head and neck, liver or kidney cancer.

This clone has just a few counts. This sequence joins TRBV30 and TRBJ1-1; 7 nucleotides agree with TRBD1. The CDR3 loop spans 15 amino acids. V gave up 1 base and J gave up 10 bases; unmatched junction bases: 15. The V gene's germline CDR1 is GTSNPN and CDR2 SVGIG (reference sequence). CDR3 residues: CAWSAQTYTGTAAFF. CDR3 DNA: TGTGCCTGGAGTGCACAAACTTATACCGGGACAGCAGCTTTCTTT.

The V call is TRBV27, the J call TRBJ2-1, with 11 bases that match TRBD2. The junction had 7 bases not matched to a gene; V was cut back by 8 bases and J by 7 bases. The CDR3 is made up of 14 amino acids. Germline values: CDR1 MNHEY, CDR2 SMNVEV (reference sequence). The chain's CDR3 is CASRKGLAANEQFF. The DNA of the CDR3 is TGTGCCAGCCGCAAGGGACTAGCGGCGAATGAGCAGTTCTTC.

This clone showed up just once. V is TRBV4-2 and J is TRBJ2-1; 8 bases agree with TRBD2. The CDR3 contains 17 residues. CDR1 and CDR2 (germline): LGHNA, YNFKEQ. The junction had 8 bases not matched to a gene; V was cut back by 0 bases and J by 4 bases. The CDR3 region is CASSQDRASGLYNEQFF. The CDR3 coding sequence is TGTGCCAGCAGCCAAGATAGGGCTAGCGGGCTATACAATGAGCAGTTCTTC.

V and J are TRBV7-2 and TRBJ2-3, with unresolved D. The CDR3 runs to 13 residues. Trimming pared 4 bases from V and 8 bases from J, leaving 13 bases between. Germline V gene sequence: CDR1 SGHTA, CDR2 FQGNSA. The DNA of the CDR3 is TGTGCCAGCAGCTGGGAAGGCGTTTCTACGCAGTATTTT. Translation gives CASSWEGVSTQYF.

The rearrangement links TRBV11-1 to TRBJ1-6; 7 bases agree with TRBD1. Trimming cost V 4 bases and J 5 bases; bases outside gene matches: 5. CDR1 and CDR2 (germline): SGHAT, FQDESV (reference sequence). This CDR3 is built from 15 residues. The CDR3 sequence: CASSSGQGDNSPLHF. The CDR3 region has the DNA TGTGCCAGCAGCTCTGGGCAGGGGGATAATTCACCCCTCCACTTT.

This chain joins TRBV10-3 and TRBJ1-1; D possibly corresponds to TRBD1 (6 bases). V was clipped by 6 bases and J by 4 bases, with 15 bases between them. CDR3 length: 14 residues. Per germline, CDR1 ENHRY and CDR2 SYGVKD. CDR3 loop: CAISHRDEGTEAFF. Here the CDR3 DNA reads TGTGCCATCAGCCACAGGGACGAGGGCACTGAAGCTTTCTTT.

The chain links TRBV4-2 to TRBJ1-3; D perhaps matches TRBD1 (6 bases). Trimming pared 4 bases from V and 4 bases from J, leaving 14 bases between. The CDR3 sequence is 15 residues long. Germline CDR1 reads LGHNA; CDR2 reads YNFKEQ. The CDR3 sequence is CASSPPRGGGNTIYF. CDR3 DNA sequence: TGTGCCAGCAGCCCACCCAGGGGCGGCGGAAACACCATATATTTT.

This chain joins TRBV6-5 and TRBJ1-1; D is perhaps TRBD1 (6 bases). Deletions cut 6 bases from V and 0 bases from J, with 8 bases between. This CDR3 region has 13 residues. Germline loops: CDR1 MNHEY, CDR2 SVGAGI. CDR3 sequence reads: CASSGQMNTEAFF. The CDR3 nucleotides read TGTGCCAGCAGCGGACAGATGAACACTGAAGCTTTCTTT.

The genes are TRBV18 and TRBJ2-5; no firm D call. Trimming pared 0 bases from V and 4 bases from J, leaving 9 bases between. This CDR3 spans 14 amino acids. Germline CDR1 KGHSH, CDR2 LQKENI. The CDR3 here is CASSPPSYPETQYF. In DNA, the CDR3 is TGTGCCAGCTCACCACCTTCCTACCCAGAGACCCAGTACTTC. The complete variable domain, with remaining parts taken from reference TRBV18 and TRBJ2-5, reads NAGVMQNPRHLVRRRGQEARLRCSPMKGHSHVYWYRQLPEEGLKFMVYLQKENIIDESGMPKERFSAEFPKEGPSILRIQQVVRGDSAAYFCASSPPSYPETQYFGPGTRLLVL.

This clone has just one count. The V call is TRBV2, the J call TRBJ2-5; no reliable D call. Germline-derived CDR1 and CDR2 are SNHLY and FYNNEI. V was shortened by 4 bases and J by 5 bases, with 5 bases between the two germline ends. The CDR3 consists of 11 residues. CDR3 in amino acids: CASSGWETQYF. In DNA form, the CDR3 reads TGTGCCAGCAGTGGTTGGGAGACCCAGTACTTC. Drawing the rest from reference TRBV2 and TRBJ2-5, the complete variable domain is EPEVTQTPSHQVTQMGQEVILRCVPISNHLYFYWYRQILGQKVEFLVSFYNNEISEKSEIFDDQFSVERPDGSNFTLKIRSTKLEDSAMYFCASSGWETQYFGPGTRLLVL.

V gene TRBV30 combines with J gene TRBJ1-2, with a possible D match to TRBD1 (5 bases). The CDR3 is 13 amino acids. The germline V gene has CDR1 GTSNPN and CDR2 SVGIG (reference sequence). V lost 6 bases and J 6 bases, leaving 17 bases between the germline ends. CDR3 protein: CACRLKGFDGYTF. The CDR3 region has the DNA TGTGCCTGCCGCCTAAAGGGGTTCGATGGCTACACCTTC.

The chain joins TRBV5-5 to TRBJ1-2; no reliable D call. CDR3 size: 14 residues. CDR1 is SGHKS, CDR2 YYEKEE, per germline (reference sequence). V was shortened by 2 bases and J by 10 bases, with 18 bases between the two germline ends. CDR3 sequence: CASSFARPEGVYTF. CDR3 bases: TGTGCCAGCAGCTTTGCACGCCCCGAGGGTGTCTACACCTTC.

The chain couples TRBV7-9 to TRBJ2-1; a weak D match, TRBD2 (6 bases). This CDR3 comprises 14 residues. CDR1 is SEHNR, CDR2 FQNEAQ, per germline (reference sequence). Trimming cost V 5 bases and J 8 bases, with 16 bases left between them. CDR3: CASSPLRGADEQFF. DNA for the CDR3: TGTGCCAGCAGCCCCCTGCGCGGGGCCGATGAGCAGTTCTTC.

V usage is TRBV6-1 and J usage is TRBJ2-7, with D possibly matching TRBD2 (6 bases). Trimming left V 4 bases short and J 1 base short, with 14 bases between. The CDR3 sequence is 15 residues long. Germline values: CDR1 MNHNS, CDR2 SASEGT. The CDR3 sequence is CASSAPGGASYEQYF. CDR3 nucleotide sequence: TGTGCCAGCAGTGCCCCTGGAGGGGCATCCTACGAGCAGTACTTC.

This chain connects TRBV6-5 to TRBJ2-1; D may be TRBD2 (7 bases). The CDR3 sequence is 15 residues long. Deletions cut 3 bases from V and 3 bases from J, with 12 bases between. From germline, CDR1 is MNHEY and CDR2 SVGAGI. In nucleotides, the CDR3 is TGTGCCAGCAGTTATGGGGGGGCCAGCTACAATGAGCAGTTCTTC. Translating gives CASSYGGASYNEQFF.

The rearrangement uses TRBV30 and TRBJ1-1; no firm D call. This CDR3 comprises 13 residues. Trimming shortened V by 0 bases and J by 2 bases, and 7 bases separated the two germline ends. Germline CDR1 is GTSNPN and CDR2 is SVGIG (reference sequence). For the CDR3, the DNA is TGTGCCTGGAGTGTATTGGTAAACACTGAAGCTTTCTTT. It translates to CAWSVLVNTEAFF.

The chain employs TRBV6-1 and TRBJ1-1, with a possible D match to TRBD1 (6 bases). The CDR3 is 16 residues long. V shed 4 bases and J shed 0 bases, with 15 bases lying between them. Germline V gene data show CDR1 as MNHNS and CDR2 as SASEGT. In DNA form, the CDR3 reads TGTGCCAGCAGTGGCAGGGGTGCGAATATGAACACTGAAGCTTTCTTT. Residues: CASSGRGANMNTEAFF.

This chain uses TRBV5-1 with TRBJ1-3; D uncertain. V lost 3 bases and J 1 base, leaving 8 bases between the germline ends. Per the germline V gene, CDR1 is SGHRS and CDR2 is YFSETQ. The CDR3 contains 14 residues. The CDR3 nucleotides read TGCGCCAGCAGCTCAGAGGGATCTGGAAACACCATATATTTT. This sequence encodes CASSSEGSGNTIYF.

V gene TRBV10-1 combines with J gene TRBJ2-1, with D uncertain. This CDR3 comprises 16 residues. V was trimmed by 3 bases and J by 0 bases, leaving 12 bases between them. CDR1 is WNHNN and CDR2 is SYGVQD in the germline V gene (reference sequence). The CDR3 here is CASSDSASSSYNEQFF. The CDR3 DNA follows: TGCGCCAGCAGTGATTCGGCCAGTAGCTCCTACAATGAGCAGTTCTTC.

The J gene is TRBJ2-1, the V gene TRBV11-2, with TRBD2 as a possible D gene (5 bases). From germline, CDR1 is SGHAT and CDR2 FQNNGV. With 0 bases removed from V and 7 bases from J, the gap between germline ends came to 16 bases. The CDR3 sequence is 16 residues long. The CDR3 protein is CASSLEAIQRGNEQFF. The CDR3 nucleotides are TGTGCCAGCAGCTTAGAGGCTATCCAAAGAGGGAATGAGCAGTTCTTC.

J is TRBJ1-1 and V is TRBV7-2; possibly TRBD1 for D (5 bases). CDR1 SGHTA and CDR2 FQGNSA come from the germline V gene. Trimming removed 2 bases at V and 8 bases at J, with 12 bases between. There are 13 residues in the CDR3. The CDR3 bases are TGTGCCAGCAGCTTAAGTGGGACCTCGGAAGCTTTCTTT. Translated: CASSLSGTSEAFF.

The chain links TRBV6-5 to TRBJ1-4, with D maybe TRBD1 (6 bases). The CDR3 has 16 residues. V lost 4 bases to trimming and J lost 0 bases, with 12 bases between them. Per the germline V gene, CDR1 is MNHEY and CDR2 is SVGAGI. In nucleotides, the CDR3 is TGTGCCAGCAGTTCGAACCGGGACACAACTAATGAAAAACTGTTTTTT. It translates to CASSSNRDTTNEKLFF.

The V and J genes are TRBV2 and TRBJ1-2; 7 bases align to TRBD1. The germline V gene encodes CDR1 SNHLY and CDR2 FYNNEI. The V gene end was trimmed by 4 bases and the J gene end by 4 bases; junction bases not matched to a gene: 15. The CDR3 loop spans 17 amino acids. The CDR3 protein is CASSATASGQPIYGYTF. In nucleotides, the CDR3 is TGTGCCAGCAGTGCTACCGCCTCGGGACAGCCTATCTATGGCTACACCTTC.